What follows are 27 T cell receptor beta chains derived from one specimen sequenced in a study of cytomegalovirus exposure and HLA in healthy donors. Assay used: immunoSEQ multiplex PCR; TCRdb lists only in-frame clones, some missing. The sample includes about 160,000 clones, roughly nine tenths of them seen just once. The sequencing sample was made of PBMCs. These receptors were taken from a woman aged 25-40 years in good health and CMV-seronegative.

The chain has TRBV5-4 and TRBJ1-1, with 7 bases aligning to TRBD1. This CDR3 comprises 16 residues. The J segment lost 4 bases and the V segment lost 3 bases, leaving 12 bases of the junction unmatched. CDR1 is SGHNT, CDR2 YYREEE, per germline (reference sequence). CDR3 sequence: CASSSRLTGFGTEAFF. The CDR3 nucleotides read TGTGCCAGCAGCTCCCGGCTGACAGGGTTCGGCACTGAAGCTTTCTTT.

This clone was observed a few times. The V gene is TRBV19, the J gene TRBJ1-4; D ambiguous. Trimming stripped 8 bases from V and 13 bases from J, with 14 bases between. Germline CDR1 LNHDA, CDR2 SQIVND (reference sequence). The CDR3 has 11 amino acids. The CDR3 loop reads CASGGPAVLFF. As DNA, the CDR3 is TGTGCCAGTGGCGGCCCTGCGGTACTGTTTTTT.

This sequence joins TRBV5-5 and TRBJ1-2, with D unresolved. V was trimmed by 7 bases and J by 2 bases, leaving 15 bases between them. This CDR3 contains 14 residues. Germline V gives CDR1 SGHKS, CDR2 YYEKEE (reference sequence). CDR3 bases: TGTGCCAGCGTACGTTGGGGAACGAACTATGGCTACACCTTC. The encoded protein is CASVRWGTNYGYTF.

The chain recombines TRBV11-2 with TRBJ2-3; a weak D match, TRBD2 (7 bases). The germline CDR1 and CDR2 sequences are SGHAT and FQNNGV. Between the trimmed V and J ends, which lost 4 bases and 3 bases, there was a span of 20 bases. This CDR3 has 17 residues. CDR3 sequence reads: CASSSLGGGRGTDTQYF. CDR3 in DNA: TGTGCCAGCAGCTCCCTGGGGGGGGGCAGAGGGACAGATACGCAGTATTTT.

Here the CDR3 reads CASSIRSPEAFF. The DNA for the CDR3 is TGTGCCAGCAGCATCCGGTCCCCTGAAGCTTTCTTT. The chain is built from TRBV7-8 and TRBJ1-1, with D unclear. The CDR3 spans 12 residues. V lost 5 bases to trimming and J lost 6 bases, with 10 bases between them. Looked up from germline, CDR1 is SGHVS and CDR2 is FQNEAQ.

V usage is TRBV7-6 and J usage is TRBJ1-1, with D maybe TRBD1 (5 bases). This CDR3 is built from 15 residues. The V gene lost 5 bases and the J gene lost 9 bases, with 22 bases spanning the gap. CDR1 and CDR2 from the germline V gene are SGHVS and FNYEAQ. The DNA for the CDR3 is TGTGCCAGCAGCGCCACCACCGCTGGTGGGACGAAAGCTTTCTTT. Its translation: CASSATTAGGTKAFF.

The gene calls are TRBV27 and TRBJ1-1; weak D call: TRBD1 (6 bases). The V gene's germline CDR1 is MNHEY and CDR2 SMNVEV (reference sequence). V was clipped by 2 bases and J by 4 bases, with 11 bases between them. This CDR3 has 14 amino acids. CDR3: CASSLTGGVTEAFF. The CDR3 nucleotides are TGTGCCAGCAGTTTAACGGGGGGCGTCACTGAAGCTTTCTTT.

The J gene is TRBJ2-7, the V gene TRBV11-2, with 9 bases aligning to TRBD2. V lost 3 bases, J lost 5 bases, and 8 bases stayed unmatched. Per the germline V gene, CDR1 is SGHAT and CDR2 is FQNNGV. This CDR3 spans 15 amino acids. CDR3 in amino acids: CASSFIAGVSNEQYF. CDR3 nucleotide sequence: TGTGCCAGCAGCTTCATAGCGGGGGTATCTAACGAGCAGTACTTC.

This clone was counted once. This sequence joins TRBV27 and TRBJ2-2, with TRBD1 as a possible D gene (6 bases). CDR3 length: 18 amino acids. Germline V gene data show CDR1 as MNHEY and CDR2 as SMNVEV (reference sequence). V dropped 5 bases and J dropped 7 bases, with 26 bases sitting between them. The chain's CDR3 is CASSLSHEKTGFGGELFF. CDR3 nucleotide sequence: TGTGCCAGCAGTCTCTCCCACGAAAAAACAGGGTTCGGCGGGGAGCTGTTTTTT.

The chain couples TRBV7-9 to TRBJ1-1, with D unresolved. The CDR3 contains 16 residues. Germline V gene data show CDR1 as SEHNR and CDR2 as FQNEAQ (reference sequence). V was trimmed by 1 base and J by 1 base, leaving 13 bases between them. CDR3 nucleotide sequence: TGTGCCAGCAGCTTAGGTCCCTGGTCGGGGAACACTGAAGCTTTCTTT. Translating it yields CASSLGPWSGNTEAFF.

This chain connects TRBV13 to TRBJ1-1; a weak D match, TRBD1 (5 bases). Trimming took 5 bases from V and 10 from J, leaving 14 bases between them. Germline V lookup: CDR1 PRHDT, CDR2 FYEKMQ (reference sequence). The CDR3 sequence is 12 residues long. CDR3 DNA sequence: TGTGCCAGCAGCGAAGGGACTGGGGGAGCTTTCTTT. This sequence encodes CASSEGTGGAFF.

The CDR3 nucleotides are TGTGCCAGCAGTCGTAAACTAGCGGGAGATAGCTACGAGCAGTACTTC. Translated, it gives CASSRKLAGDSYEQYF. The chain combines TRBV7-9 with TRBJ2-7, with 11 bases aligning to TRBD2. Germline-derived CDR1 and CDR2 are SEHNR and FQNEAQ (reference sequence). V lost 6 bases, J lost 3 bases, and 10 bases stayed unmatched. The CDR3 has 16 amino acids.

CDR3 in DNA: TGCAGTGGCTCACGGACTGAAGCTTTCTTT. It is translated as CSGSRTEAFF. The rearrangement uses TRBV20-1 and TRBJ1-1, with unresolved D. The CDR3 has 10 residues. The germline CDR1 and CDR2 sequences are DFQATT and SNEGSKA (reference sequence). The V end was cut by 7 bases, the J end by 5 bases, with 8 bases between.

The V gene is TRBV7-6, the J gene TRBJ2-5; maybe TRBD2 (5 bases). CDR1 and CDR2 (germline): SGHVS, FNYEAQ. V was clipped by 5 bases and J by 3 bases, with 7 bases between them. This CDR3 spans 12 amino acids. The CDR3 loop reads CASSRTEETQYF. CDR3 in DNA: TGTGCCAGCAGCCGGACTGAAGAGACCCAGTACTTC.

This chain joins TRBV10-3 and TRBJ2-7; tentatively, D is TRBD2 (5 bases). V lost 7 bases and J 0 bases, leaving 13 bases between the germline ends. The CDR3 consists of 14 residues. CDR1 and CDR2 (germline): ENHRY, SYGVKD. This CDR3 is CAIKAEDRSYEQYF. The CDR3 bases are TGTGCCATCAAGGCGGAGGACCGCTCCTACGAGCAGTACTTC.

This sequence joins TRBV5-1 and TRBJ1-4; D is perhaps TRBD1 (5 bases). Germline V gene data show CDR1 as SGHRS and CDR2 as YFSETQ. This CDR3 has 15 amino acids. V shed 4 bases and J shed 8 bases, with 18 bases lying between them. This CDR3 reads CASSTDSSPGEKLFF. The CDR3 DNA follows: TGCGCCAGCAGCACCGACAGCTCCCCGGGGGAAAAACTGTTTTTT.

This clone was recorded only once. This CDR3 is also generated by other DNA sequences in the sample. The rearrangement uses TRBV5-6 and TRBJ2-3, with no clear D. The CDR3 spans 12 residues. V lost 0 bases to trimming and J lost 6 bases, with 5 bases between them. Per germline, CDR1 SGHDT and CDR2 YYEEEE. Written as DNA, the CDR3 is TGTGCCAGCAGCTTGGGTGGCGATACGCAGTATTTT. As protein: CASSLGGDTQYF.

The chain recombines TRBV30 with TRBJ1-1, with a possible D match to TRBD1 (6 bases). Germline V gene lookup returns CDR1 GTSNPN and CDR2 SVGIG (reference sequence). The ends were cut back, 3 bases at V and 4 bases at J, with 12 bases in the middle. The CDR3 runs to 13 residues. The CDR3 coding sequence is TGTGCCTGGAGCGCGGGGGGCCTCACTGAAGCTTTCTTT. This gives the protein CAWSAGGLTEAFF.

V is TRBV6-5 and J is TRBJ1-3; no definite D call. V was clipped by 2 bases and J by 3 bases, with 11 bases between them. The CDR3 consists of 15 residues. The germline gives CDR1 MNHEY, CDR2 SVGAGI. The CDR3 here is CASSYGRSRGNTIYF. Written as DNA, the CDR3 is TGTGCCAGCAGTTACGGGAGGTCTCGTGGAAACACCATATATTTT.

This chain connects TRBV6-5 to TRBJ2-7; the D gene is possibly TRBD1 (7 bases). Trimming took off 7 bases at V and 6 bases at J, with 16 bases between the two ends. The CDR3 runs to 13 residues. Germline V gives CDR1 MNHEY, CDR2 SVGAGI. DNA of the CDR3: TGTGCCAGCAATAGTCGGCAGGGGGGCGAGCAGTACTTC. Translation gives CASNSRQGGEQYF.

CDR3 in DNA: TGTGCCAGCACCATAGGACTAGCGGGAGGGCCGGGTTACAATGAGCAGTTCTTC. Amino acid sequence: CASTIGLAGGPGYNEQFF. V is TRBV7-6 and J is TRBJ2-1; 15 nucleotides agree with TRBD2. The V gene end was trimmed by 7 bases and the J gene end by 4 bases; junction bases not matched to a gene: 11. Germline V gives CDR1 SGHVS, CDR2 FNYEAQ. This CDR3 is 18 amino acids long. Complete variable domain (other parts from reference TRBV7-6 and TRBJ2-1): GAGVSQSPRYKVTKRGQDVALRCDPISGHVSLYWYRQALGQGPEFLTYFNYEAQQDKSGLPNDRFSAERPEGSISTLTIQRTEQRDSAMYRCASTIGLAGGPGYNEQFFGPGTRLTVL.

The V call is TRBV29-1, the J call TRBJ2-3; no definite D call. The V gene's germline CDR1 is SQVTM and CDR2 ANQGSEA. V lost 8 bases and J 0 bases, leaving 21 bases between the germline ends. There are 16 residues in the CDR3. The chain's CDR3 is CSLHPRGGTSTDTQYF. CDR3 DNA sequence: TGCAGCCTCCATCCGCGTGGCGGTACTAGCACAGATACGCAGTATTTT.

The rearrangement joins TRBV7-9 to TRBJ2-7; D ambiguous. The CDR3 consists of 12 residues. V was clipped by 5 bases and J by 6 bases, with 11 bases between them. CDR1 and CDR2 from the germline V gene are SEHNR and FQNEAQ (reference sequence). Here the CDR3 DNA reads TGTGCCAGCAGCCAGACGGAGATCGAGCAGTACTTC. As protein: CASSQTEIEQYF.

V and J are TRBV10-2 and TRBJ2-7; tentatively, D is TRBD2 (5 bases). The germline V and J ends were trimmed by 2 bases and 5 bases, with 7 bases remaining between them. This CDR3 contains 12 residues. The germline V gene encodes CDR1 WSHSY and CDR2 SAAADI. The CDR3 region is CASSENGDEQYF. The CDR3 region has the DNA TGCGCCAGCAGTGAGAACGGGGACGAGCAGTACTTC.

This sequence joins TRBV6-5 and TRBJ2-7; 9 bases line up with TRBD1. J lost 2 bases, V lost 6 bases, and 8 bases had no gene match. The germline V gene has CDR1 MNHEY and CDR2 SVGAGI. The CDR3 runs 15 residues. For the CDR3, the DNA is TGTGCCAGCAGCCCCGGGACAGGGAGGACCTACGAGCAGTACTTC. Translating it yields CASSPGTGRTYEQYF.

This chain joins TRBV9 and TRBJ2-1, with D perhaps assigned TRBD1 or TRBD2 (5 bases each). The CDR3 spans 16 residues. The ends were cut back, 4 bases at V and 5 bases at J, with 19 bases in the middle. CDR1 and CDR2 from the germline V gene are SGDLS and YYNGEE. CDR3 nucleotide sequence: TGTGCCAGCAGCCCCTTGCCGGGACCACGTAACAATGAGCAGTTCTTC. Translating gives CASSPLPGPRNNEQFF.

V and J are TRBV7-9 and TRBJ1-6; D call uncertain. CDR3 size: 14 residues. The germline V gene has CDR1 SEHNR and CDR2 FQNEAQ (reference sequence). V dropped 1 base and J dropped 9 bases, with 10 bases sitting between them. This CDR3 is CASSLEAVSSPLHF. The CDR3 nucleotides are TGTGCCAGCAGCTTAGAGGCAGTGAGTTCACCCCTCCACTTT.